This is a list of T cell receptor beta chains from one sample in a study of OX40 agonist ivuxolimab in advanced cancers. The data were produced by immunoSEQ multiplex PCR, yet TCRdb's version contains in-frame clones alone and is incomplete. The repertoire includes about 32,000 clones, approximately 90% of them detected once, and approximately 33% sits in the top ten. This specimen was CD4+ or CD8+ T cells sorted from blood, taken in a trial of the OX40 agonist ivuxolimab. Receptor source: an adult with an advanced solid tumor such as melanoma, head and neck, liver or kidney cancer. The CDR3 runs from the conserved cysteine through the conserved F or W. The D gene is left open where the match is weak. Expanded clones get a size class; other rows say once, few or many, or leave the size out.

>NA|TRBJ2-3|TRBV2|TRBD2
CASSYFSGVSTDTQYF
TGTGCCAGCAGTTACTTTAGCGGGGTTAGCACAGATACGCAGTATTTT
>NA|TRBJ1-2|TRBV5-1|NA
CASSSNYGYTF
TGCGCCAGCAGCTCTAACTATGGCTACACCTTC
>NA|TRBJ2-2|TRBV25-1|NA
CASSVGRNTGELFF
TGTGCCAGCAGTGTGGGTAGGAACACCGGGGAGCTGTTTTTT
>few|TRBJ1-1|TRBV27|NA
CASSSDLTLEAFF
TGTGCCAGCAGTTCTGACCTAACACTTGAAGCTTTCTTT
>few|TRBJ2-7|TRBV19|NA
CASSGGYEQYF
TGTGCCAGTAGTGGAGGTTACGAGCAGTACTTC
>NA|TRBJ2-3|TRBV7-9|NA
CASSSFFLESTDTQYF
TGTGCCAGCAGCTCTTTCTTTTTAGAGTCCACAGATACGCAGTATTTT
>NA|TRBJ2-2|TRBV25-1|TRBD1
CASSELGSQGPHPGELFF
TGTGCCAGCAGTGAATTGGGGTCACAGGGGCCCCATCCCGGGGAGCTGTTTTTT
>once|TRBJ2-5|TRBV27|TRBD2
CASRGTSGRETQYF
TGTGCCAGCAGGGGTACTAGCGGGAGAGAGACCCAGTACTTC
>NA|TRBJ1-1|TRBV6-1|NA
CASSGRDFGHREVWTEAFF
TGTGCCAGCAGTGGTCGAGACTTCGGCCACAGGGAGGTTTGGACTGAAGCTTTCTTT
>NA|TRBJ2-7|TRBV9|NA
CASDHRVYEQYF
TGTGCCAGCGACCACAGGGTCTACGAGCAGTACTTC
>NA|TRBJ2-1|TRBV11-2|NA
CASSPNGDNEQFF
TGTGCCAGCAGCCCAAATGGGGACAATGAGCAGTTCTTC
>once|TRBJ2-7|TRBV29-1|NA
CSAQRGRGEQYF
TGCAGCGCCCAGAGGGGCCGAGGCGAGCAGTACTTC
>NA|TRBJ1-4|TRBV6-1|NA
CASSEVRGTNEKLFF
TGTGCCAGCAGTGAAGTTCGGGGTACTAATGAAAAACTGTTTTTT
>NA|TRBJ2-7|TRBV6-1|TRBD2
CASSAGASGSNEQYF
TGTGCCAGCAGTGCCGGGGCTAGCGGGAGTAACGAGCAGTACTTC
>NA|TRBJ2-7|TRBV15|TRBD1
CATAKPGQGPYEQYF
TGTGCCACCGCTAAGCCGGGACAGGGTCCCTACGAGCAGTACTTC
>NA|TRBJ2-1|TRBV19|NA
CASSMGRPPDEQFF
TGTGCCAGTAGTATGGGTCGACCGCCGGATGAGCAGTTCTTC
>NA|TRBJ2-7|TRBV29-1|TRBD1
CSARTGVYYEQYF
TGCAGCGCCAGGACAGGTGTTTACTACGAGCAGTACTTC
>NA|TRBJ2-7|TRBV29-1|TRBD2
CSVEDREGYEQYF
TGCAGCGTTGAAGACAGGGAGGGGTACGAGCAGTACTTC
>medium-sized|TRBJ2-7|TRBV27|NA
CASSVTGGPVEQYF
TGTGCCAGCAGCGTAACCGGGGGGCCGGTGGAGCAGTACTTC
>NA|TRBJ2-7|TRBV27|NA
CASSFATDYEQYF
TGTGCCAGCAGTTTTGCTACGGATTACGAGCAGTACTTC
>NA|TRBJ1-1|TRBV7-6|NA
CASSFGQHTEAFF
TGTGCCAGCAGCTTTGGGCAGCACACTGAAGCTTTCTTT
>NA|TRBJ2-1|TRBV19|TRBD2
CASSMTSGYSYNEQFF
TGTGCCAGTAGTATGACTAGCGGGTACTCCTACAATGAGCAGTTCTTC
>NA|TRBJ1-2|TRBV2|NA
CASNLWGHGGYTF
TGTGCCAGCAACCTGTGGGGTCATGGGGGCTACACCTTC
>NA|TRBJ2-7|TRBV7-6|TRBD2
CASSPWTSGSYEQYF
TGTGCCAGCAGCCCTTGGACTAGCGGGAGTTACGAGCAGTACTTC